This section outlines one TCR beta chain sequence together with its context. The antigen is not known. This sample includes further DNA sequences coding for the same CDR3. This sample was taken from a study of shared clonotypes between healthy human individuals. Study outcomes and limitations: Donor scarcity curtailed the genetic and exposure-history diversity represented herein.

CD45RO-negative cells were positively selected for CCR7, leaving out terminally differentiated effector memory CD45RA+ cells. Per the authors' pipeline: ImmunoSEQ junction-only sequences lacked quality scores, so their filtering differed. Clones were sequenced by immunoSEQ multiplex PCR, and TCRdb holds only the in-frame ones, with some missing. V and J calls and clone size are as listed in that table; D and trimming were resolved from the DNA. This sample has around 2,100,000 clones, with roughly 94% found just once. Germline loops: CDR1 SEHNR, CDR2 FQNEAQ (reference sequence). The CDR3 loop spans 13 amino acids. The V end lost 2 bases, the J end lost 2 bases, and 7 bases lay between the germline ends.

The specimen sequenced was naive CD8+ T cells sorted from blood. The source is a young man in good health. The chain recombines TRBV7-9 with TRBJ2-7; no firm D call. The CDR3 sequence is CASSLMGAYEQYF. The CDR3 DNA is TGTGCCAGCAGCTTAATGGGCGCCTACGAGCAGTACTTC.